The 2 T cell receptor beta chains listed next were all sequenced from one sample in a study of T cells after yellow fever vaccination. TCRdb itself ran the 5' RACE reads through MiXCR, one entry per CDR3 protein. The data show 350,000 or so distinct CDR3 sequences, approximately 8% seen once. The sample consisted of PBMCs, taken about 49 days after the first yellow fever vaccination. The source of these receptors is a man aged 18-30 years who received the YFV17D yellow fever vaccine.

J is TRBJ2-1 and V is TRBV12-3 or TRBV12-4, with D possibly being TRBD2 (5 bases). Deletions cut 6 bases from V and 3 bases from J, with 15 bases between. CDR3 length equals 15 residues. CDR3 sequence: CASSPPGDHYNEQFF. CDR3 nucleotide sequence: TGTGCCAGCAGCCCCCCCGGGGATCACTACAATGAGCAGTTCTTC.

The chain employs TRBV20-1 and TRBJ2-7; 8 nucleotides align to TRBD1. Germline CDR1 DFQATT, CDR2 SNEGSKA (reference sequence). J lost 6 bases, V lost 4 bases, and 8 bases had no gene match. The CDR3 length is 13 residues. The CDR3 DNA reads as TGCAGTGCTAAGAGGACAGGGCGAGGCGAGCAGTACTTC. Residues: CSAKRTGRGEQYF.